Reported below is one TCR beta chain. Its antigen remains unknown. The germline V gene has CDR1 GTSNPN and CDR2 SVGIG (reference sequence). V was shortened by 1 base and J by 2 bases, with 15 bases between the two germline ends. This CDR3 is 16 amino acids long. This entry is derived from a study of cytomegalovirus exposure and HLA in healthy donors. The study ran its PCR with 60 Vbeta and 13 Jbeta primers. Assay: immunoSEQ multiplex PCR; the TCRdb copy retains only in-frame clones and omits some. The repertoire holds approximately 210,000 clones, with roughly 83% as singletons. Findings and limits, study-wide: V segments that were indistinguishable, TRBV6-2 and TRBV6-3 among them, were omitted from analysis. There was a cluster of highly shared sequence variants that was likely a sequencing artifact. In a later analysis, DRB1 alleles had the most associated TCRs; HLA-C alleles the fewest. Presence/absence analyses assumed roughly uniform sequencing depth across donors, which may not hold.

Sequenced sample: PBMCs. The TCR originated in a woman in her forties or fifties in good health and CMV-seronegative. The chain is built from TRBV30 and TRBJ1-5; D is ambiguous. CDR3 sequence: CAWSEPFGGRNQPQHF. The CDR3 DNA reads TGTGCCTGGAGTGAGCCCTTTGGTGGGCGCAATCAGCCCCAGCATTTT.